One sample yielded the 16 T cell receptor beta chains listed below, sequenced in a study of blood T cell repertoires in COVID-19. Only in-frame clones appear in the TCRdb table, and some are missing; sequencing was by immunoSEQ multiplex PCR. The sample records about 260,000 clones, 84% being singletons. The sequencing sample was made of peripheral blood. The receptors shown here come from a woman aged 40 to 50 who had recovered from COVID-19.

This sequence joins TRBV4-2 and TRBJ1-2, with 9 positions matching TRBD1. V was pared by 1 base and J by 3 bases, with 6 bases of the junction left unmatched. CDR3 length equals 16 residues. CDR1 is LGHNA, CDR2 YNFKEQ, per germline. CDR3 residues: CASSQVGQGDYYGYTF. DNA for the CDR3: TGTGCCAGCAGCCAAGTGGGACAGGGAGACTACTATGGCTACACCTTC.

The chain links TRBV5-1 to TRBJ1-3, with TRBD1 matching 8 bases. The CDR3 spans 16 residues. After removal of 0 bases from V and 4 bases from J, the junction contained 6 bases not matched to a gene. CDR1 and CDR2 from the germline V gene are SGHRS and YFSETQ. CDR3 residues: CASSLGTRGPGNTIYF. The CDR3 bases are TGCGCCAGCAGCTTGGGGACCAGGGGGCCGGGAAACACCATATATTTT.

The CDR3 DNA reads TGTGCCAGTAGTATGACAGCGAACACCGGGGAGCTGTTTTTT. Its translation: CASSMTANTGELFF. The rearrangement links TRBV19 to TRBJ2-2; TRBD1 is a possible D gene (5 bases). Trimming pared 3 bases from V and 0 bases from J, leaving 5 bases between. This CDR3 has 14 residues. Germline V gene lookup returns CDR1 LNHDA and CDR2 SQIVND (reference sequence).

CDR3 sequence reads: CASIRGAGFNEQFF. CDR3 DNA sequence: TGTGCCAGCATTAGGGGTGCGGGGTTCAATGAGCAGTTCTTC. The gene calls are TRBV6-5 and TRBJ2-1, with a weak D call TRBD2 (6 bases). V was trimmed by 7 bases and J by 6 bases, leaving 16 bases between them. The CDR3 covers 14 residues. Germline V gene lookup returns CDR1 MNHEY and CDR2 SVGAGI.

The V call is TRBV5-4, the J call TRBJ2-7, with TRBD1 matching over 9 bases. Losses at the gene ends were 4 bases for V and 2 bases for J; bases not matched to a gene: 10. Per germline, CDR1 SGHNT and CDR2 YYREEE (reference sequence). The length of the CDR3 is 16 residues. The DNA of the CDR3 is TGTGCCAGCAGCCCCGACGGGGGACAGGGAGCCTACGAGCAGTACTTC. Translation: CASSPDGGQGAYEQYF.

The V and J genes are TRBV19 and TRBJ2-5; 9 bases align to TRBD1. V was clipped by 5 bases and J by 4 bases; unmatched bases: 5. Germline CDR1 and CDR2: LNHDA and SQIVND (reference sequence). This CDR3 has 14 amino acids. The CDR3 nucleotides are TGTGCCAGTAGTGTGGGACAGGGCGGAGAGACCCAGTACTTC. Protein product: CASSVGQGGETQYF.

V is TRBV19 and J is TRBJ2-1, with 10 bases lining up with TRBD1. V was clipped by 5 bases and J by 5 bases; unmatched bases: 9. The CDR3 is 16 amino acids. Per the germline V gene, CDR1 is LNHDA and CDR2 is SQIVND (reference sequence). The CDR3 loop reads CASSPIPGQGNNEQFF. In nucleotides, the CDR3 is TGTGCCAGTAGTCCGATACCGGGACAGGGGAACAATGAGCAGTTCTTC.

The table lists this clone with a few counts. For the CDR3, the DNA is TGTGCCAGCAGTCCTAACCGGATTTGGACAGCGAATCAGCCCCAGCATTTT. Translation: CASSPNRIWTANQPQHF. The rearrangement links TRBV28 to TRBJ1-5; TRBD1 might be the D (6 bases). CDR1 is MDHEN and CDR2 is SYDVKM in the germline V gene. The CDR3 is 17 residues long. V shed 5 bases and J shed 4 bases, with 21 bases lying between them.

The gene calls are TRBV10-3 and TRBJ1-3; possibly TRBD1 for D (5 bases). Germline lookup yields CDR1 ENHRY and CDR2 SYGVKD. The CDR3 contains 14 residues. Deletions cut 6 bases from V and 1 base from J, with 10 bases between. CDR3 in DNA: TGTGCCATCAGCGTGACAGAATCTGGAAACACCATATATTTT. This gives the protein CAISVTESGNTIYF.

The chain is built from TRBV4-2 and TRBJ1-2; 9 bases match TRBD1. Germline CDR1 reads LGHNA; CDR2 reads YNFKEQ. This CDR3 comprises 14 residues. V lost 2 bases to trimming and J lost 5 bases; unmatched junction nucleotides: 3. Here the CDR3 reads CASSQSTGGYGYTF. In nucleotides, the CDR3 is TGTGCCAGCAGCCAATCGACAGGGGGTTATGGCTACACCTTC.

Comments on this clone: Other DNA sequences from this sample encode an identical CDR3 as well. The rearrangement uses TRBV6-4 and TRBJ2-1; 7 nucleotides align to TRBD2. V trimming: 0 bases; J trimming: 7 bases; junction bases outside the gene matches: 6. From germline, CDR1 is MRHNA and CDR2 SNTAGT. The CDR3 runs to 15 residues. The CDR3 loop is CASSDSWGGLNEQFF. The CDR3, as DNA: TGTGCCAGCAGTGACTCGTGGGGGGGTCTTAATGAGCAGTTCTTC.

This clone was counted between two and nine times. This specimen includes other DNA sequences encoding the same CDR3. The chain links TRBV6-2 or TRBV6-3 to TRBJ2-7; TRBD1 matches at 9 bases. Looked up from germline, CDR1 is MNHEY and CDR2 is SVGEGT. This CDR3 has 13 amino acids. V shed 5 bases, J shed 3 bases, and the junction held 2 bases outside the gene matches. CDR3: CASSRDRVYEQYF. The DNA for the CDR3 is TGTGCCAGCAGTCGGGACAGGGTCTACGAGCAGTACTTC.

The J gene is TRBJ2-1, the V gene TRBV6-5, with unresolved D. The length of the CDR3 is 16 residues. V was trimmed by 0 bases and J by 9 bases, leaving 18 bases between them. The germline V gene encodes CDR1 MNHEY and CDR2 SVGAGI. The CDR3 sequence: CASSYSRSFAMVEQFF. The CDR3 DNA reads TGTGCCAGCAGTTACTCGAGGTCTTTCGCTATGGTTGAGCAGTTCTTC.

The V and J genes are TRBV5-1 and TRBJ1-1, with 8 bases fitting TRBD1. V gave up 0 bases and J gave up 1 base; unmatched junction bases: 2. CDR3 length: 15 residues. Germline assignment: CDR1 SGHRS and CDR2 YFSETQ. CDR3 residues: CASSLARGPNTEAFF. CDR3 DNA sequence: TGCGCCAGCAGCTTGGCCAGGGGGCCGAACACTGAAGCTTTCTTT.

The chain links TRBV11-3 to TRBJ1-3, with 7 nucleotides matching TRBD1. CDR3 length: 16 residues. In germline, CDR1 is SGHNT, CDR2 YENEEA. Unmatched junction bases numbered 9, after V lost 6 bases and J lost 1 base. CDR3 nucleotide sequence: TGTGCCAGCAGTTCCCGACAGGGTCGTTCTGGAAACACCATATATTTT. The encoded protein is CASSSRQGRSGNTIYF.

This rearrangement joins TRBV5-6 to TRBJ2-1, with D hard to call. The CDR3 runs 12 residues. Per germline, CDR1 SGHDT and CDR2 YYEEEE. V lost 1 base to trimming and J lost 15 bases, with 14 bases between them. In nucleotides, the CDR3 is TGTGCCAGCAGCTTGTTAGAGACCCCGGGGTTCTTC. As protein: CASSLLETPGFF.